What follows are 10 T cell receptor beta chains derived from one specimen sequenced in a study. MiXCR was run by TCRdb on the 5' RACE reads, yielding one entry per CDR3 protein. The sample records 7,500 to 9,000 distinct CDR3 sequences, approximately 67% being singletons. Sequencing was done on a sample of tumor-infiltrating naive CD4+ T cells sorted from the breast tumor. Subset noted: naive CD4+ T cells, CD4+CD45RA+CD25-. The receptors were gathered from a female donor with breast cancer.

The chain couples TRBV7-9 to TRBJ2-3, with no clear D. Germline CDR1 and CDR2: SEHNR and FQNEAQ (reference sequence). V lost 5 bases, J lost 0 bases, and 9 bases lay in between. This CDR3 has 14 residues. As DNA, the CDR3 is TGTGCCAGCAGCCCGACGACTAGCACAGATACGCAGTATTTT. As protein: CASSPTTSTDTQYF.

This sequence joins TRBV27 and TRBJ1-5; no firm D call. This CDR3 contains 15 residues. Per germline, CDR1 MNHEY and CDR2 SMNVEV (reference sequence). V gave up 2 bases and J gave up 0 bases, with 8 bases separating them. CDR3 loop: CASSLMAGSNQPQHF. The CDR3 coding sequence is TGTGCCAGCAGTTTAATGGCAGGTAGCAATCAGCCCCAGCATTTT.

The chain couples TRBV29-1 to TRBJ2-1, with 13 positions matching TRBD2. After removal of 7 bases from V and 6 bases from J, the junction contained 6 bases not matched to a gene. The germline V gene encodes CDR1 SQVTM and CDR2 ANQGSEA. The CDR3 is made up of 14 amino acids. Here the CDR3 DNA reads TGCAGCGGACTCGGGACTAGCGGGACCAATGAGCAGTTCTTC. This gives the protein CSGLGTSGTNEQFF.

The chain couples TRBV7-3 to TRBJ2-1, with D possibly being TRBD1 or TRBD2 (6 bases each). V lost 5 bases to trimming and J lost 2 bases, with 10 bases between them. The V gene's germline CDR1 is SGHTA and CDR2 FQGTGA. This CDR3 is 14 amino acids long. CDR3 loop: CASSVGGPYNEQFF. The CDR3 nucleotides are TGTGCCAGCAGCGTCGGGGGCCCCTACAATGAGCAGTTCTTC.

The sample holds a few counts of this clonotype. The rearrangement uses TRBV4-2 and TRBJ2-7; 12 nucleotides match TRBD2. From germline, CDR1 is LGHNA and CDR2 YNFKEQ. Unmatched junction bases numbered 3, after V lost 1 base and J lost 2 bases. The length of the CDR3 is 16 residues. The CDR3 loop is CASSQGTSGDPYEQYF. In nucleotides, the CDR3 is TGTGCCAGCAGCCAAGGGACTAGCGGGGATCCCTACGAGCAGTACTTC.

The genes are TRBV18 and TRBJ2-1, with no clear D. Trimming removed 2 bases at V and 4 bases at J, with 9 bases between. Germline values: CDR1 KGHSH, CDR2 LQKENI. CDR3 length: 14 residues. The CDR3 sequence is CASSPDLGYNEQFF. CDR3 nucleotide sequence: TGTGCCAGCTCACCAGACCTGGGTTACAATGAGCAGTTCTTC. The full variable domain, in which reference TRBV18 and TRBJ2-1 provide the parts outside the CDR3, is NAGVMQNPRHLVRRRGQEARLRCSPMKGHSHVYWYRQLPEEGLKFMVYLQKENIIDESGMPKERFSAEFPKEGPSILRIQQVVRGDSAAYFCASSPDLGYNEQFFGPGTRLTVL.

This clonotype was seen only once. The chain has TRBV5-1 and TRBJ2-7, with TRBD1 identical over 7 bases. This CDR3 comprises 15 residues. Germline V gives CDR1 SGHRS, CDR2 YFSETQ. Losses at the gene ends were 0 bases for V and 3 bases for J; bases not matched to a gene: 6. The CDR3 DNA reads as TGCGCCAGCAGCTTGGACGGGACAGAGCTCTACGAGCAGTACTTC. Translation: CASSLDGTELYEQYF.

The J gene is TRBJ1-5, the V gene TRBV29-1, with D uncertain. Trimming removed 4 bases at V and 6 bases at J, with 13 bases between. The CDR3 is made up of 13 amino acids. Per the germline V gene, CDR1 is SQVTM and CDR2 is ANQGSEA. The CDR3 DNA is TGCAGCGTTGTTTTAAGGGAAGGTCAGCCCCAGCATTTT. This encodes CSVVLREGQPQHF.

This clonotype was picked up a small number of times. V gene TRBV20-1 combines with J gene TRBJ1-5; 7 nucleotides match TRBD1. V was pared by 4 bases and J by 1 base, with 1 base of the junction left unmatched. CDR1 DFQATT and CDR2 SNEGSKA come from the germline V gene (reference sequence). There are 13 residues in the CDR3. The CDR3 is CSAMGQSNQPQHF. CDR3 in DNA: TGCAGTGCTATGGGACAGAGCAATCAGCCCCAGCATTTT.

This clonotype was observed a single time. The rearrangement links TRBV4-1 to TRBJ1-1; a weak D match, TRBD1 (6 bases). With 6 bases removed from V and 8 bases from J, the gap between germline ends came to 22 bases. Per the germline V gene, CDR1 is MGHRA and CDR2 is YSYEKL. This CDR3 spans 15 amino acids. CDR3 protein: CASSQLAVDRREAFF. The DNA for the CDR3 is TGCGCCAGCAGTCAATTAGCAGTCGACAGGCGGGAAGCTTTCTTT.